This T cell receptor (beta chain) emerged from a study of CD8 T cells in Susac syndrome (dated by TCRdb to between 2018 and 2021). In the study overall: Of the Susac syndrome patients who were sequenced, fewer than 10 were in clinical remission while about six had clinically active disease. Susac syndrome patients were therapy-naive, on corticosteroids (some also receiving IVIg), or on IVIg alone at blood withdrawal. Whether CD8+ T cell activation and differentiation in Susac syndrome was antigen driven was tested using repertoire sequencing. Clonality of the CD8+ T cell repertoire was compared between about a dozen healthy donors, some 14 Susac syndrome patients and about 15 multiple sclerosis patients. Findings and caveats that apply to the study as a whole: The study acknowledged that relatively few individuals were included in the TCR sequencing and HLA analysis. Susac syndrome CD8+ repertoires showed clonal expansion, highest in CD8+ TEMRA cells and greater in clinically active than remitting patients. In the total CD8+ and CD8+ TEMRA repertoires, roughly 15 and five Susac-specific public clones, respectively, were identified.

RNA was extracted using the RNeasy kit, and about 0.5 to 1 ug of the RNA was reverse transcribed with random hexamers. The immunoSEQ multiplex PCR assay, which covers 54 Vbeta and 13 Jbeta segments, was used to amplify TCR beta CDR3 regions. Bias from PCR amplification was corrected by using a synthetic template baseline for primer optimization and for computational correction. In the original analysis: Only productive sequences were kept, with reads annotated to V, D and J genes according to IMGT and analyzed in immunoSEQ Analyzer. To calculate clonality, Shannon entropy was normalized by log2 of the number of productive unique sequences and then subtracted from one. Public and private clones were assessed among the 100 most prevalent clones of each patient and control. Susac-specific clones were defined as absent from healthy and MS cohorts, over a thousand published viral clones and other ImmuneACCESS disease sequences. TCRdb reran the public reads through fastp at Q25 and MiXCR, keeping productive beta chains. When rows share a CDR3 protein, they turn into one entry using the most common DNA and genes. The authors' filters were not applied to this entry. A total of approximately 190,000 distinct CDR3 sequences appear in this sample, 85% to 95% of them only once. Clones ranked in the top ten supply 0.16% of the sample.

From a lookup of the germline V gene, CDR1 and CDR2 are MDHEN and SYDVKM. V is trimmed back by 8 bases and J by 1 base, and the junction contains 6 bases that no gene match accounts for. From the cysteine up to the phenylalanine, the CDR3 has a length of 15 residues. The sequence is cut down to CDR3 DNA, 45 bases in frame from base 1. High-throughput TCR beta sequencing profiled peripheral blood CD8+ and CD4+ T cells from healthy donors, Susac syndrome patients and multiple sclerosis patients. Susac syndrome patients met recently defined diagnostic criteria for definite or probable disease. Bulk CD8+ and CD4+ T cells were purified by magnetic negative isolation, whereas CD8+ TEMRA cells were enriched by FACS. Blood was drawn into EDTA tubes, processed within 24 hours, and PBMCs were isolated by density gradient centrifugation. PBMCs intended for TCR sequencing were cryopreserved in liquid nitrogen and were subsequently thawed in a 37 degrees C water bath. Purity of sorted or isolated CD4+, CD8+ and CD8+ TEMRA cells was at least 90%.

This clonotype has a single count. Its binding antigen is unknown. No much larger clone is present one base from it, and per-base qualities are unavailable. A single read makes a weak case. The chain is assembled from TRBV28 and TRBJ2-2, and 8 bases in between align with TRBD2. The specimen was CD8+ T cells from PBMCs. This clonotype was sampled from a human donor with Susac syndrome. The nucleotides read TGTGCCAGCTGTTCCGGGGGGGTGAACACCGGGGAGCTGTTTTTT. Its product reads: CASCSGGVNTGELFF.